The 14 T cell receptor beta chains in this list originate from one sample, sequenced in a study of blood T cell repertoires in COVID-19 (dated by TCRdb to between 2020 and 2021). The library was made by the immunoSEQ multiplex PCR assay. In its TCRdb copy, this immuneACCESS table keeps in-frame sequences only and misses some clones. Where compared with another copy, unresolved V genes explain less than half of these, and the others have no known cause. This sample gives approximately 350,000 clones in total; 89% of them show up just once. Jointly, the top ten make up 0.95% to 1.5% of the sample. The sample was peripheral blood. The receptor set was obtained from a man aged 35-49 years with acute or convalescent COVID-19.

CDR3 DNA sequence: TGTGCCAGCAGCCAACACTTTCTACAGGGTGACAATCAGCCCCAGCATTTT. This translates into CASSQHFLQGDNQPQHF. The chain links TRBV6-4 to TRBJ1-5, with D possibly being TRBD1 (6 bases). V was trimmed by 6 bases and J by 3 bases, leaving 21 bases between them. Per the germline V gene, CDR1 is MRHNA and CDR2 is SNTAGT. This CDR3 is built from 17 residues.

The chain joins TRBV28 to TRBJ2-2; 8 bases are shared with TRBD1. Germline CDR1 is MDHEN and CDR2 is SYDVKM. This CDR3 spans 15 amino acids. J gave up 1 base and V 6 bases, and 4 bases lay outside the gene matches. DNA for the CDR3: TGTGCCAGCAGAACCGACAGGGGGAACACCGGGGAGCTGTTTTTT. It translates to CASRTDRGNTGELFF.

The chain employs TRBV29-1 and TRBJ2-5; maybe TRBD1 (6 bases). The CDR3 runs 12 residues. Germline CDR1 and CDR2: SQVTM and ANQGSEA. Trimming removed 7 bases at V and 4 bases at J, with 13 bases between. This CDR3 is CSGGPSGETQYF. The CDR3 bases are TGCAGCGGGGGGCCTTCGGGAGAGACCCAGTACTTC.

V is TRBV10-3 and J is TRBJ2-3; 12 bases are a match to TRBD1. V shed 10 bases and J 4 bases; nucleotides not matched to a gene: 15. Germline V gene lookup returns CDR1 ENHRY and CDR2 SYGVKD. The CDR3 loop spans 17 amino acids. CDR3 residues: CATRPGQGAPGADTQYF. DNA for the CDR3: TGTGCCACCAGACCGGGACAGGGGGCACCAGGGGCAGATACGCAGTATTTT.

CDR3 nucleotides: TGTGCCAGCAGCCAAGTACCTGCGGACATGCTGTCGAACACTGAAGCTTTCTTT. Translation: CASSQVPADMLSNTEAFF. The chain joins TRBV3-1 (or the pseudogene TRBV3-2) to TRBJ1-1; perhaps TRBD1 as D (5 bases). This CDR3 contains 18 residues. With 1 base removed from V and 1 base from J, the gap between germline ends came to 19 bases. Germline CDR1 and CDR2: LGHDT and YNNKEL (reference sequence).

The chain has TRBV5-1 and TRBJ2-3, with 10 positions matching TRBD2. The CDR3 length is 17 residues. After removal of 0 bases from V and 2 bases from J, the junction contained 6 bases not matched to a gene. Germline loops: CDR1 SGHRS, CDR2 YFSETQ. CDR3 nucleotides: TGCGCCAGCAGCTTGGTTCCAGCGGGAGGGCACACAGATACGCAGTATTTT. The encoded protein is CASSLVPAGGHTDTQYF.

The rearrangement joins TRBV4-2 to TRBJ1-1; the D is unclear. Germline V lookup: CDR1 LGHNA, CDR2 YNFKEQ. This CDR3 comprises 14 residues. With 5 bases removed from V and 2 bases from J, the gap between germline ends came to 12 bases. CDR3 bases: TGTGCCAGCAGCAGAGGGAATGTCAACACTGAAGCTTTCTTT. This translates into CASSRGNVNTEAFF.

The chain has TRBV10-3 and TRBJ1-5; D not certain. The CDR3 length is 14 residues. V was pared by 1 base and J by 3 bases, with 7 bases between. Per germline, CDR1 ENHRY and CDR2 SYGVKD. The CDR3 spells CAISELAPNQPQHF. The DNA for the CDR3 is TGTGCCATCAGTGAGTTGGCACCCAATCAGCCCCAGCATTTT.

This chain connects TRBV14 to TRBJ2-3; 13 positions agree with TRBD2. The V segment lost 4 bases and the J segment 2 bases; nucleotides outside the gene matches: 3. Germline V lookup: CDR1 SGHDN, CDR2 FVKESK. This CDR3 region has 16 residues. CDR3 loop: CASSRLAGGFTDTQYF. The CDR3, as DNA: TGTGCCAGCAGCCGACTAGCGGGGGGTTTCACAGATACGCAGTATTTT.

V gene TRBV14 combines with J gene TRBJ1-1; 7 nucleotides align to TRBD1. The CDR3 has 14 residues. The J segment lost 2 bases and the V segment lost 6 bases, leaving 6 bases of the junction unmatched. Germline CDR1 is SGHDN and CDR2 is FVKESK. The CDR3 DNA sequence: TGTGCCAGCAGACACAGGGGCGGTAACACTGAAGCTTTCTTT. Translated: CASRHRGGNTEAFF. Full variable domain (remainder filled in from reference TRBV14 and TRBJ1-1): EAGVTQFPSHSVIEKGQTVTLRCDPISGHDNLYWYRRVMGKEIKFLLHFVKESKQDESGMPNNRFLAERTGGTYSTLKVQPAELEDSGVYFCASRHRGGNTEAFFGQGTRLTVV.

DNA of the CDR3: TGTGCCAGCAGCCTCCTCGGCGGGTATGGGAAAAATACGCAGTATTTT. Amino acids: CASSLLGGYGKNTQYF. This chain links TRBV3-1 (or the pseudogene TRBV3-2) with TRBJ2-3, with a weak D call TRBD2 (5 bases). Trimming removed 4 bases at V and 7 bases at J, with 21 bases between. Germline values: CDR1 LGHDT, CDR2 YNNKEL (reference sequence). The CDR3 totals 16 residues.

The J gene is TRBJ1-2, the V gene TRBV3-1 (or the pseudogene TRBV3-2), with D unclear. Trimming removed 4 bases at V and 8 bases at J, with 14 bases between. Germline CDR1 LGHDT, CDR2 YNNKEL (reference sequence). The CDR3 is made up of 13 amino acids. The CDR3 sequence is CASSPHSGGGYTF. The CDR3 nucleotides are TGTGCCAGCAGCCCTCACTCAGGTGGCGGCTACACCTTC.

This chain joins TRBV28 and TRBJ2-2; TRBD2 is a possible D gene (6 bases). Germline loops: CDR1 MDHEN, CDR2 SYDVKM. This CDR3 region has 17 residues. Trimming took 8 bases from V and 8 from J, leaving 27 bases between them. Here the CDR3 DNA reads TGTGCCAGCCTTATGATTGGGACTCCCAATACGAGAGGGGAGCTGTTTTTT. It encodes CASLMIGTPNTRGELFF. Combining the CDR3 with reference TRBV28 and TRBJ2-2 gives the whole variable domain DVKVTQSSRYLVKRTGEKVFLECVQDMDHENMFWYRQDPGLGLRLIYFSYDVKMKEKGDIPEGYSVSREKKERFSLILESASTNQTSMYLCASLMIGTPNTRGELFFGEGSRLTVL.

This CDR3 reads CAISEGTGDPFQYF. CDR3 in DNA: TGTGCCATCAGTGAAGGGACAGGGGACCCATTCCAGTACTTC. The V call is TRBV10-3, the J call TRBJ2-5; 10 bases are a match to TRBD1. V was pared by 3 bases and J by 10 bases, with 8 bases of the junction left unmatched. The CDR3 consists of 14 residues. The germline CDR1 and CDR2 sequences are ENHRY and SYGVKD.